One and the same sample provided the 30 T cell receptor beta chains below, sequenced in a study of cytomegalovirus exposure and HLA in healthy donors. The PCR used 60 Vbeta and 13 Jbeta primers. This table comes from immunoSEQ multiplex PCR, and its TCRdb copy is limited to in-frame clones, with some not included. There are 110,000 to 150,000 clones in the sample; 65% to 80% occur only once, and approximately 2% lies in the top ten. Material: PBMCs. These receptor sequences come from a woman between 40 and 55 years old in good health and CMV-seronegative.

The V call is TRBV18, the J call TRBJ1-5; no clear D. With 0 bases removed from V and 4 bases from J, the gap between germline ends came to 13 bases. CDR1 is KGHSH, CDR2 LQKENI, per germline. The CDR3 is made up of 16 amino acids. CDR3 DNA sequence: TGTGCCAGCTCACCACCGGGCGCAAGAGTTAATCAGCCCCAGCATTTT. As protein: CASSPPGARVNQPQHF.

The rearrangement links TRBV7-9 to TRBJ1-1; no clear D gene. Germline values: CDR1 SEHNR, CDR2 FQNEAQ (reference sequence). The CDR3 totals 12 residues. The V end was cut by 6 bases, the J end by 4 bases, with 9 bases between. CDR3 loop: CASRFSGTEAFF. As DNA, the CDR3 is TGTGCCAGCAGGTTTAGTGGCACTGAAGCTTTCTTT.

V gene TRBV5-1 combines with J gene TRBJ2-5, with TRBD1 as a possible D gene (6 bases). Trimming left V 0 bases short and J 4 bases short, with 16 bases between. The CDR3 totals 16 residues. The germline V gene encodes CDR1 SGHRS and CDR2 YFSETQ. CDR3 sequence: CASSLALGGLGETQYF. The CDR3 DNA reads TGCGCCAGCAGCTTGGCCTTAGGGGGATTAGGAGAGACCCAGTACTTC.

The chain uses TRBV11-3 and TRBJ2-3, with D unresolved. CDR3 size: 14 residues. V gave up 1 base and J gave up 4 bases, with 9 bases separating them. From germline, CDR1 is SGHNT and CDR2 YENEEA. CDR3 sequence: CASSLGSSADTQYF. The CDR3 DNA follows: TGTGCCAGCAGCTTAGGTTCCAGCGCAGATACGCAGTATTTT.

The J gene is TRBJ1-1, the V gene TRBV29-1; D perhaps matches TRBD1 (6 bases). Germline CDR1 SQVTM, CDR2 ANQGSEA. Trimming took off 6 bases at V and 2 bases at J, with 13 bases between the two ends. The length of the CDR3 is 13 residues. CDR3 DNA: TGCAGCGTAGCTCGGGACATTAACACTGAAGCTTTCTTT. It codes for CSVARDINTEAFF.

This chain uses TRBV5-8 with TRBJ2-3; D possibly corresponds to TRBD1 (6 bases). V was pared by 4 bases and J by 3 bases, with 12 bases between. Per germline, CDR1 SGHTS and CDR2 YDEGEE. The CDR3 sequence is 14 residues long. CDR3 nucleotides: TGTGCCAGCAGCAAAAGGACAGTAACAGATACGCAGTATTTT. It translates to CASSKRTVTDTQYF.

The V and J genes are TRBV6-5 and TRBJ1-2; 8 nucleotides match TRBD1. CDR1 and CDR2 from the germline V gene are MNHEY and SVGAGI. This CDR3 contains 13 residues. Losses at the gene ends were 8 bases for V and 7 bases for J; bases not matched to a gene: 9. This CDR3 is CASRQGAVIGYTF. The CDR3 bases are TGTGCCAGCCGGCAGGGGGCGGTAATTGGCTACACCTTC.

The chain combines TRBV6-5 with TRBJ1-5; TRBD1 might be the D (6 bases). CDR1 MNHEY and CDR2 SVGAGI come from the germline V gene. The CDR3 runs to 14 residues. The ends were cut back, 4 bases at V and 3 bases at J, with 10 bases in the middle. The CDR3 sequence is CASSSQGINQPQHF. CDR3 DNA sequence: TGTGCCAGCAGTTCACAGGGCATCAATCAGCCCCAGCATTTT.

This chain joins TRBV19 and TRBJ1-5, with D hard to call. The CDR3 is 16 residues long. Trimming removed 2 bases from V and 6 bases from J, with 17 bases in between. Germline V CDR1 and CDR2: LNHDA, SQIVND (reference sequence). CDR3: CASSIQTIGEGQPQHF. CDR3 nucleotides: TGTGCCAGTAGTATACAGACAATCGGGGAGGGTCAGCCCCAGCATTTT.

The J gene is TRBJ2-1, the V gene TRBV5-1, with 11 nucleotides matching TRBD2. Germline CDR1 and CDR2: SGHRS and YFSETQ. This CDR3 region has 16 residues. Germline trimming cut 7 bases from V and 1 base from J; bases unmatched to any gene: 7. CDR3 region: CASGRLAGLSYNEQFF. CDR3 DNA sequence: TGCGCCAGCGGACGACTAGCGGGACTATCCTACAATGAGCAGTTCTTC.

The V and J genes are TRBV10-2 and TRBJ2-1; 15 positions agree with TRBD2. With 3 bases clipped from V and 8 bases from J, the junction kept 5 bases outside the gene matches. CDR1 is WSHSY, CDR2 SAAADI, per germline. The CDR3 length is 16 residues. CDR3 bases: TGCGCCAGCAGTGACCCCGGGACTAGCGGGGGGCATGAGCAGTTCTTC. This gives the protein CASSDPGTSGGHEQFF.

The chain combines TRBV6-5 with TRBJ1-1; D is unresolved. The CDR3 contains 13 residues. Trimming took off 6 bases at V and 1 base at J, with 9 bases between the two ends. Germline V CDR1 and CDR2: MNHEY, SVGAGI. The CDR3 nucleotides are TGTGCCAGCAGGAGGGATCCGAACACTGAAGCTTTCTTT. This sequence encodes CASRRDPNTEAFF.

The chain couples TRBV27 to TRBJ1-2; unclear D gene. In germline, CDR1 is MNHEY, CDR2 SMNVEV (reference sequence). V gave up 2 bases and J gave up 0 bases, with 13 bases separating them. The CDR3 runs to 16 residues. In DNA, the CDR3 is TGTGCCAGCAGTTTAAATCGACAATTAGCTAACTATGGCTACACCTTC. Protein sequence: CASSLNRQLANYGYTF.

In the case of this clone: The final CDR3 position lacks the conserved phenylalanine or tryptophan, pointing to a likely read error. The CDR3 protein is CSVKPRAQGEQYS. As DNA, the CDR3 is TGCAGCGTCAAACCCCGGGCCCAGGGCGAGCAGTACTCC. This chain uses TRBV29-1 with TRBJ2-7; D might be TRBD1 (5 bases). CDR3 length equals 13 residues. Trimming took 6 bases from V and 6 from J, leaving 18 bases between them. Germline CDR1 is SQVTM and CDR2 is ANQGSEA.

The chain carries TRBV10-3 and TRBJ2-1, with D possibly being TRBD2 (5 bases). The CDR3 length is 16 residues. V was trimmed by 3 bases and J by 0 bases, leaving 12 bases between them. Germline V gives CDR1 ENHRY, CDR2 SYGVKD. CDR3 bases: TGTGCCATCAGTGACCAACTAGTCGGCTCCTACAATGAGCAGTTCTTC. Translated: CAISDQLVGSYNEQFF.

This clone occurred a few times. The V and J genes are TRBV29-1 and TRBJ2-3; 14 bases agree with TRBD2. Germline CDR1 SQVTM, CDR2 ANQGSEA. This CDR3 region has 15 residues. After removal of 7 bases from V and 4 bases from J, the junction contained 7 bases not matched to a gene. CDR3 residues: CSAKGTSGSADTQYF. The CDR3 coding sequence is TGCAGCGCCAAAGGGACTAGCGGGAGCGCAGATACGCAGTATTTT.

The rearrangement uses TRBV4-2 and TRBJ1-2, with TRBD1 matching over 7 bases. Germline values: CDR1 LGHNA, CDR2 YNFKEQ. V trimming: 0 bases; J trimming: 5 bases; junction bases outside the gene matches: 12. The CDR3 consists of 17 residues. CDR3 nucleotides: TGTGCCAGCAGCCAAGATCCAGGAGGGGGCCTGAGATATGGCTACACCTTC. As protein: CASSQDPGGGLRYGYTF.

To note about this clone: The junction and the germline gene differ at one end; a read error may be behind it. This chain joins TRBV6-6 and TRBJ2-5, with TRBD1 identical over 7 bases. Per the germline V gene, CDR1 is MNHNY and CDR2 is SVGAGI (reference sequence). The CDR3 sequence is 14 residues long. The DNA of the CDR3 is TGTGCCAGCAGCGACAGGGCCGTCAAAGAGACCCAATACTTC. Translated: CASSDRAVKETQYF.

The chain uses TRBV5-5 and TRBJ1-6; 9 nucleotides line up with TRBD1. The CDR3 covers 15 residues. Trimming took 3 bases from V and 10 from J; bases not matched to a gene: 8. CDR1 SGHKS and CDR2 YYEKEE come from the germline V gene (reference sequence). In DNA form, the CDR3 reads TGTGCCAGCAGCTCGGGACAGGGCTCCCTATCACCCCTCCACTTT. It encodes CASSSGQGSLSPLHF. The full variable domain, completed using reference TRBV5-5 and TRBJ1-6, is DAGVTQSPTHLIKTRGQQVTLRCSPISGHKSVSWYQQVLGQGPQFIFQYYEKEERGRGNFPDRFSARQFPNYSSELNVNALLLGDSALYLCASSSGQGSLSPLHFGNGTRLTVT.

The chain employs TRBV13 and TRBJ2-7; the match to TRBD1 covers 7 bases. With 1 base clipped from V and 4 bases from J, the junction kept 1 base outside the gene matches. Germline-derived CDR1 and CDR2 are PRHDT and FYEKMQ (reference sequence). The length of the CDR3 is 13 residues. CDR3 in amino acids: CASSLEGAYEQYF. In DNA form, the CDR3 reads TGTGCCAGCAGCTTAGAGGGGGCGTACGAGCAGTACTTC.

The V gene is TRBV11-2, the J gene TRBJ1-5, with unresolved D. There are 15 residues in the CDR3. V lost 3 bases to trimming and J lost 0 bases, with 9 bases between them. Germline V gene data show CDR1 as SGHAT and CDR2 as FQNNGV. Here the CDR3 reads CASSLDWGSNQPQHF. As DNA, the CDR3 is TGTGCCAGCAGCTTGGACTGGGGTAGCAATCAGCCCCAGCATTTT.

The chain uses TRBV6-4 and TRBJ1-1; D is undetermined. Trimming stripped 3 bases from V and 1 base from J, with 6 bases between. Germline lookup yields CDR1 MRHNA and CDR2 SNTAGT. CDR3 size: 13 residues. The CDR3 DNA sequence: TGTGCCAGCAGTGAACAACCGAACACTGAAGCTTTCTTT. Translation gives CASSEQPNTEAFF.

With respect to this clone: The identical CDR3 is also encoded by other nucleotide sequences in the sample. The genes are TRBV18 and TRBJ1-5, with D perhaps matching TRBD1 (5 bases). Trimming shortened V by 3 bases and J by 2 bases, and 8 bases separated the two germline ends. The CDR3 runs to 14 residues. Germline lookup yields CDR1 KGHSH and CDR2 LQKENI. This CDR3 reads CASSPGGGNQPQHF. The CDR3 bases are TGTGCCAGCTCACCGGGAGGGGGCAATCAGCCCCAGCATTTT. Full variable domain (remainder filled in from reference TRBV18 and TRBJ1-5): NAGVMQNPRHLVRRRGQEARLRCSPMKGHSHVYWYRQLPEEGLKFMVYLQKENIIDESGMPKERFSAEFPKEGPSILRIQQVVRGDSAAYFCASSPGGGNQPQHFGDGTRLSIL.

Here the CDR3 DNA reads TGTGCCAGCAGCCTCGCCGGGGTTGGAGAAAAACTGTTTTTT. Encoded protein: CASSLAGVGEKLFF. V gene TRBV6-6 combines with J gene TRBJ1-4, with D uncertain. With 6 bases removed from V and 8 bases from J, the gap between germline ends came to 16 bases. The CDR3 consists of 14 residues. CDR1 and CDR2 from the germline V gene are MNHNY and SVGAGI (reference sequence).

The chain has TRBV21-1 and TRBJ2-7; the DNA was not used to check the table's D call, TRBD2. TRBV21-1 is a documented pseudogene. CDR3 length: 13 residues. CDR3 region: CASTARLPYEQYF. The CDR3 DNA reads as TGTGCCAGCACCGCCCGGTTACCCTACGAGCAGTACTTC.

Concerning this clone itself: The sample carries other DNA sequences with the same CDR3. The chain carries TRBV2 and TRBJ1-1; no clear D gene. Trimming shortened V by 6 bases and J by 0 bases, and 8 bases separated the two germline ends. The CDR3 contains 13 residues. Germline V gene sequence: CDR1 SNHLY, CDR2 FYNNEI. CDR3 region: CASRRVVNTEAFF. CDR3 nucleotide sequence: TGTGCCAGCAGGCGGGTGGTGAACACTGAAGCTTTCTTT.

The V call is TRBV28, the J call TRBJ1-2; D gene uncertain. Trimming stripped 7 bases from V and 7 bases from J, with 16 bases between. Germline CDR1 MDHEN, CDR2 SYDVKM. The CDR3 length is 13 residues. The DNA for the CDR3 is TGTGCCAGCACCAATGTCGGCGCAGGTGGCTACACCTTC. Its translation is CASTNVGAGGYTF.

The genes are TRBV4-1 and TRBJ1-1; D possibly corresponds to TRBD1 (6 bases). The V gene lost 6 bases and the J gene lost 3 bases, with 11 bases spanning the gap. From germline, CDR1 is MGHRA and CDR2 YSYEKL. The CDR3 is 13 residues long. This CDR3 is CASRYREYTEAFF. The CDR3 DNA is TGCGCCAGCAGATACAGGGAGTACACTGAAGCTTTCTTT.

The chain combines TRBV5-1 with TRBJ1-4, with 8 bases identical to TRBD1. This CDR3 comprises 14 residues. With 4 bases clipped from V and 5 bases from J, the junction kept 4 bases outside the gene matches. Per germline, CDR1 SGHRS and CDR2 YFSETQ. DNA of the CDR3: TGCGCCAGCAGCGCGCGGACAGGGAATGAAAAACTGTTTTTT. The encoded protein is CASSARTGNEKLFF.

This chain connects TRBV9 to TRBJ1-5; D not certain. Trimming shortened V by 0 bases and J by 2 bases, and 9 bases separated the two germline ends. Germline V gene data show CDR1 as SGDLS and CDR2 as YYNGEE. This CDR3 contains 15 residues. The CDR3 region is CASSVGGQRNQPQHF. CDR3 nucleotide sequence: TGTGCCAGCAGCGTAGGTGGGCAGCGCAATCAGCCCCAGCATTTT.